These 25 T cell receptor beta chains came from one sample sequenced in a study of shared clonotypes between healthy human individuals. Terminally differentiated effector memory CD45RA+ cells were excluded by CCR7 positive selection of CD45RO-negative cells. TCRdb keeps only in-frame clones here, not all; method: immunoSEQ multiplex PCR. The sample consists of around 600,000 clones, approximately 95% of them appearing once. Input material: naive CD8+ T cells sorted from blood. Receptor source: a woman between 25 and 40 years old in good health.

The chain employs TRBV28 and TRBJ1-2, with 7 positions matching TRBD1. The CDR3 spans 17 residues. CDR1 MDHEN and CDR2 SYDVKM come from the germline V gene. The V gene end was trimmed by 6 bases and the J gene end by 4 bases; junction bases not matched to a gene: 17. CDR3 DNA sequence: TGTGCCAGCAGCGCGCTAACCGGGACAGATGAGGGCTATGGCTACACCTTC. Protein sequence: CASSALTGTDEGYGYTF.

V usage is TRBV29-1 and J usage is TRBJ2-1; D may be TRBD1 (5 bases). V was shortened by 5 bases and J by 0 bases, with 8 bases between the two germline ends. CDR1 SQVTM and CDR2 ANQGSEA come from the germline V gene. The CDR3 contains 13 residues. CDR3 nucleotide sequence: TGCAGCGTTTGGACACTCTCCTACAATGAGCAGTTCTTC. It is translated as CSVWTLSYNEQFF.

This chain links TRBV29-1 with TRBJ2-1, with D perhaps given as TRBD1 or TRBD2 (6 bases each). CDR3 length: 14 residues. Per the germline V gene, CDR1 is SQVTM and CDR2 is ANQGSEA. V dropped 3 bases and J dropped 5 bases, with 14 bases sitting between them. The DNA of the CDR3 is TGCAGCGTTGATAAGGATGGGGGGCACAATGAGCAGTTCTTC. Amino acid sequence: CSVDKDGGHNEQFF.

The chain has TRBV28 and TRBJ2-1; no clear D. The CDR3 is 15 residues long. The V end lost 0 bases, the J end lost 0 bases, and 6 bases lay between the germline ends. The germline V gene encodes CDR1 MDHEN and CDR2 SYDVKM. The CDR3 DNA sequence: TGTGCCAGCAGTTTATGGTCTAGCTCCTACAATGAGCAGTTCTTC. Protein sequence: CASSLWSSSYNEQFF.

CDR3 region: CASSLFSSGIVEQYF. DNA for the CDR3: TGTGCCAGCAGTTTATTTTCTAGCGGGATAGTCGAGCAGTACTTC. The chain couples TRBV27 to TRBJ2-7, with 9 nucleotides matching TRBD2. CDR3 length equals 15 residues. Germline CDR1 MNHEY, CDR2 SMNVEV (reference sequence). The J segment lost 6 bases and the V segment lost 1 base, leaving 7 bases of the junction unmatched.

CDR3 nucleotides: TGCGCCAGCAGCCAAGCACCTGAGTCCTACGAGCAGTACTTC. Translation: CASSQAPESYEQYF. The chain uses TRBV4-1 and TRBJ2-7; D is unresolved. The CDR3 spans 14 residues. CDR1 is MGHRA, CDR2 YSYEKL, per germline. V lost 1 base and J 1 base, leaving 8 bases between the germline ends.

The chain's CDR3 is CASSLGATGMNTEAFF. The CDR3 DNA sequence: TGTGCCAGCAGCCTGGGGGCGACAGGCATGAACACTGAAGCTTTCTTT. This chain joins TRBV5-4 and TRBJ1-1; a possible D gene is TRBD1 (6 bases). The length of the CDR3 is 16 residues. Trimming pared 4 bases from V and 0 bases from J, leaving 16 bases between. Germline V gene lookup returns CDR1 SGHNT and CDR2 YYREEE (reference sequence). Drawing the rest from reference TRBV5-4 and TRBJ1-1, the complete variable domain is ETGVTQSPTHLIKTRGQQVTLRCSSQSGHNTVSWYQQALGQGPQFIFQYYREEENGRGNFPPRFSGLQFPNYSSELNVNALELDDSALYLCASSLGATGMNTEAFFGQGTRLTVV.

This rearrangement joins TRBV7-9 to TRBJ2-7; tentative D call: TRBD1 (6 bases). The CDR3 spans 14 residues. The germline V and J ends were trimmed by 1 base and 4 bases, with 11 bases remaining between them. Germline V gene lookup returns CDR1 SEHNR and CDR2 FQNEAQ (reference sequence). DNA of the CDR3: TGTGCCAGCAGCTTAGGGACACAGGGTTACGAGCAGTACTTC. It yields the protein CASSLGTQGYEQYF.

The chain carries TRBV19 and TRBJ2-7, with D possibly being TRBD1 or TRBD2 (5 bases each). Germline V gene lookup returns CDR1 LNHDA and CDR2 SQIVND (reference sequence). Trimming took off 1 base at V and 0 bases at J, with 16 bases between the two ends. The CDR3 is 17 residues long. The CDR3 loop is CASSIVGTGHYSYEQYF. DNA of the CDR3: TGTGCCAGTAGTATAGTCGGGACGGGGCACTACTCCTACGAGCAGTACTTC.

As DNA, the CDR3 is TGTGCCAGCAGTCCCCTCCGGGAGAACACTGAAGCTTTCTTT. Its protein product is CASSPLRENTEAFF. V usage is TRBV28 and J usage is TRBJ1-1; no clear D gene. There are 14 residues in the CDR3. Germline-derived CDR1 and CDR2 are MDHEN and SYDVKM. V was clipped by 5 bases and J by 1 base, with 11 bases between them.

The chain has TRBV27 and TRBJ1-4; a possible D gene is TRBD1 (6 bases). The germline CDR1 and CDR2 sequences are MNHEY and SMNVEV (reference sequence). This CDR3 has 16 amino acids. With 0 bases removed from V and 3 bases from J, the gap between germline ends came to 11 bases. In nucleotides, the CDR3 is TGTGCCAGCAGTTTATCGACGGGGGCGGCTAATGAAAAACTGTTTTTT. Encoded protein: CASSLSTGAANEKLFF.

The V gene is TRBV28, the J gene TRBJ2-7; no reliable D call. Looked up from germline, CDR1 is MDHEN and CDR2 is SYDVKM. V was pared by 3 bases and J by 2 bases, with 5 bases between. The CDR3 runs to 12 residues. This CDR3 is CASSFPAYEQYF. The CDR3 DNA reads as TGTGCCAGCAGTTTCCCCGCCTACGAGCAGTACTTC.

This chain links TRBV27 with TRBJ1-1; D may be TRBD1 (5 bases). CDR3 length: 13 residues. Germline V gene lookup returns CDR1 MNHEY and CDR2 SMNVEV (reference sequence). Trimming took 3 bases from V and 3 from J, leaving 8 bases between them. CDR3: CASSFRGYTEAFF. CDR3 DNA: TGTGCCAGCAGTTTTCGGGGGTACACTGAAGCTTTCTTT.

The chain carries TRBV4-2 and TRBJ2-2; 7 nucleotides line up with TRBD1. The CDR3 sequence is 17 residues long. Germline V CDR1 and CDR2: LGHNA, YNFKEQ. V was clipped by 2 bases and J by 6 bases; unmatched bases: 12. This CDR3 reads CASSQTPTGIGPGELFF. The CDR3 bases are TGTGCCAGCAGCCAAACCCCGACAGGGATCGGTCCCGGGGAGCTGTTTTTT.

V usage is TRBV28 and J usage is TRBJ2-7; D possibly corresponds to TRBD2 (6 bases). CDR1 and CDR2 from the germline V gene are MDHEN and SYDVKM. The CDR3 has 15 amino acids. Trimming took off 4 bases at V and 2 bases at J, with 15 bases between the two ends. The CDR3 nucleotides read TGTGCCAGCAGTTCATACGGGACTTTCACCTACGAGCAGTACTTC. Amino acid sequence: CASSSYGTFTYEQYF. Full variable domain (rest looked up from reference TRBV28 and TRBJ2-7): DVKVTQSSRYLVKRTGEKVFLECVQDMDHENMFWYRQDPGLGLRLIYFSYDVKMKEKGDIPEGYSVSREKKERFSLILESASTNQTSMYLCASSSYGTFTYEQYFGPGTRLTVT.

The V and J genes are TRBV15 and TRBJ1-5, with no clear D. Trimming left V 8 bases short and J 5 bases short, with 10 bases between. The germline V gene has CDR1 LNHNV and CDR2 YYDKDF (reference sequence). There are 12 residues in the CDR3. The CDR3: CATGGRDQPQHF. The CDR3, as DNA: TGTGCCACCGGCGGACGGGATCAGCCCCAGCATTTT.

In its sample, this clone was seen once. For the CDR3, the DNA is TGTGCCAGCAGTTTGGGTGGACCCAGTTATCAGCCCCAGCATTTT. This codes for CASSLGGPSYQPQHF. The chain uses TRBV27 and TRBJ1-5; no definite D call. The CDR3 length is 15 residues. Germline values: CDR1 MNHEY, CDR2 SMNVEV (reference sequence). Trimming removed 3 bases at V and 5 bases at J, with 14 bases between.

The chain joins TRBV30 to TRBJ2-5; a weak D match, TRBD1 (5 bases). The J call may be wrong; the DNA end is better matched by TRBJ2-7. Germline loops: CDR1 GTSNPN, CDR2 SVGIG (reference sequence). The CDR3 extends over 13 amino acids. This CDR3 is CAWRDTGSYEQYF. CDR3 DNA: TGTGCCTGGAGGGACACCGGCTCCTACGAGCAGTACTTC.

Worth noting for this clone: Other DNA sequences in this sample translate to the same CDR3. The chain carries TRBV19 and TRBJ2-7; 7 bases are shared with TRBD2. The CDR3 runs 14 residues. The trim removed 1 base at V and 2 bases at J, leaving 2 bases unmatched. Germline CDR1 LNHDA, CDR2 SQIVND (reference sequence). CDR3 sequence reads: CASSIGRGAYEQYF. CDR3 DNA: TGTGCCAGTAGTATAGGTCGGGGGGCCTACGAGCAGTACTTC.

This chain connects TRBV5-4 to TRBJ1-5, with D possibly being TRBD1 (5 bases). Trimming left V 4 bases short and J 1 base short, with 12 bases between. The CDR3 contains 15 residues. Looked up from germline, CDR1 is SGHNT and CDR2 is YYREEE (reference sequence). CDR3 protein: CASSQVGGSNQPQHF. The CDR3 DNA follows: TGTGCCAGCAGCCAAGTTGGGGGAAGCAATCAGCCCCAGCATTTT.

This clone was seen a single time. J is TRBJ2-7 and V is TRBV29-1; TRBD1 might be the D (7 bases). Germline V gene sequence: CDR1 SQVTM, CDR2 ANQGSEA. The CDR3 has 12 residues. The V and J ends lost 7 bases and 3 bases respectively, with 13 bases between them. The CDR3, as DNA: TGCAGCGGGGGGGACAGCCGCTACGAGCAGTACTTC. It is translated as CSGGDSRYEQYF.

The CDR3 DNA reads as TGCGCCAGCAGTGAGTCGGTGGCGTACGAGCAGTACTTC. As protein: CASSESVAYEQYF. This rearrangement joins TRBV10-1 to TRBJ2-7, with no clear D. The CDR3 contains 13 residues. CDR1 is WNHNN, CDR2 SYGVQD, per germline (reference sequence). The V gene lost 0 bases and the J gene lost 4 bases, with 7 bases spanning the gap.

CDR3 in DNA: TGTGCCAGCAGTACTCGCGCAACGAGCTCCTACAATGAGCAGTTCTTC. It is translated as CASSTRATSSYNEQFF. V is TRBV28 and J is TRBJ2-1; D gene ambiguous. The germline V gene encodes CDR1 MDHEN and CDR2 SYDVKM. CDR3 length: 16 amino acids. V gave up 5 bases and J gave up 0 bases, with 14 bases separating them. Complete variable domain (other parts from reference TRBV28 and TRBJ2-1): DVKVTQSSRYLVKRTGEKVFLECVQDMDHENMFWYRQDPGLGLRLIYFSYDVKMKEKGDIPEGYSVSREKKERFSLILESASTNQTSMYLCASSTRATSSYNEQFFGPGTRLTVL.

J is TRBJ2-7 and V is TRBV7-9, with 11 bases aligning to TRBD2. CDR3 length equals 14 residues. The germline gives CDR1 SEHNR, CDR2 FQNEAQ (reference sequence). The ends lost 5 bases at V and 5 bases at J; junction bases unmatched: 5. The CDR3 coding sequence is TGTGCCAGCAGCACGCGACTAGCGGGAAACGAGCAGTACTTC. This encodes CASSTRLAGNEQYF.

The CDR3 DNA reads TGCGCCAGCAGTGATCGGACCTCCTACAATGAGCAGTTCTTC. Its protein is CASSDRTSYNEQFF. This chain connects TRBV10-1 to TRBJ2-1; no firm D call. Per the germline V gene, CDR1 is WNHNN and CDR2 is SYGVQD (reference sequence). The V and J ends lost 3 bases and 0 bases respectively, with 6 bases between them. The length of the CDR3 is 14 residues.